This T cell receptor beta chain was sequenced in a study of shared clonotypes between healthy human individuals. Every contributor of samples was a Caucasian grown-up residing in Nashville, Tennessee. The V end was cut by 0 bases, the J end by 3 bases, with 9 bases between. This CDR3 spans 14 amino acids. Per the germline V gene, CDR1 is LNHNV and CDR2 is YYDKDF (reference sequence). In the study's own analysis: For the immunoSEQ data, sequences were junction-only without quality scores, so filtering differed. Assay: immunoSEQ multiplex PCR; the TCRdb copy retains only in-frame clones and omits some. Clone size and the V and J calls come from that table; the DNA yielded D and trimming. The sample holds approximately 500,000 clones, 75% to 85% seen once.

Sequenced sample: PBMCs. The rearrangement uses TRBV15 and TRBJ2-7; no clear D. This receptor was obtained from a middle-aged woman in good health. Some clones in this sample may be carry-over from other donors' samples. The CDR3, as DNA: TGTGCCACCAGCAGAGATAGGACGGACTACGAGCAGTACTTC. Translation: CATSRDRTDYEQYF.